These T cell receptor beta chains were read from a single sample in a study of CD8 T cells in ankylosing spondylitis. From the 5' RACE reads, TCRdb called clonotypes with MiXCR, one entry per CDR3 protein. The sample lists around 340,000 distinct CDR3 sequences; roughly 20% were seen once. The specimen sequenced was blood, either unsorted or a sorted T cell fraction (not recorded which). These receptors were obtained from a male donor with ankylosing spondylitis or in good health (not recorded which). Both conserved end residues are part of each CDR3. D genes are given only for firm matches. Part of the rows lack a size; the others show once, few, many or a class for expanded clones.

TGTGCCAGCAGTTTGGTTCCGGGGGGGAACGAGACCCAGTACTTC	CASSLVPGGNETQYF	TRBD2	few	TRBV12-3/TRBV12-4	TRBJ2-5
TGTGCCAGCACTAACCCACCGTCCTACGAGCAGTACTTC	CASTNPPSYEQYF	NA	many	TRBV6-2/TRBV6-3	TRBJ2-7
TGTGCCAGCAGTTTCCATGACACCAATGAGCAGTTCTTC	CASSFHDTNEQFF	NA	NA	TRBV28	TRBJ2-1
TGTGCCAGCACTCCCGGGTATTTGGGTGTTACAGATACGCAGTATTTT	CASTPGYLGVTDTQYF	NA	NA	TRBV12-3/TRBV12-4	TRBJ2-3
TGTGCCAGCAGTTCAGCGGGGGAGGACGAGCAGTACTTC	CASSSAGEDEQYF	TRBD2	few	TRBV6-5	TRBJ2-7
TGTGCCAGCAGCCAACCCCCTTCCGAGCAGTACTTC	CASSQPPSEQYF	NA	few	TRBV7-9	TRBJ2-7
TGTGCCAGTTCATGGAAGGGAGGAGGTCTCTACGAGCAGTACTTC	CASSWKGGGLYEQYF	NA	NA	TRBV19	TRBJ2-7
TGTGCCAGCAGTCAAAGCGGGGGGGCCTACGAGCAGTACTTC	CASSQSGGAYEQYF	TRBD2	few	TRBV12-3/TRBV12-4	TRBJ2-7
TGCGCCAGCAGTGAAGGCCTTACAGACTATGGCTACACCTTC	CASSEGLTDYGYTF	NA	few	TRBV10-1	TRBJ1-2
TGTGCCAGCGGCTTACTCTTGGGGGACGCGACCCAGTACTTC	CASGLLLGDATQYF	NA	NA	TRBV7-9	TRBJ2-5
TGTGCCAGCAGTTTCAGCTCTGGAAACACCATATATTTT	CASSFSSGNTIYF	NA	NA	TRBV12-3/TRBV12-4	TRBJ1-3
TGTGCCATCAGCCCGGGACTAGCCTACGAGCAGTACTTC	CAISPGLAYEQYF	TRBD2	NA	TRBV10-3	TRBJ2-7
TGCGCCAGCAGCTTTTTTGGCCAACAGAACACTGAAGCTTTCTTT	CASSFFGQQNTEAFF	NA	NA	TRBV5-1	TRBJ1-1
TGTGCCAGCAGTGAATCAGGAGGGAAAGAGACCCAGTACTTC	CASSESGGKETQYF	NA	NA	TRBV25-1	TRBJ2-5
TGCAGTGCTAGAGATCCAGGACAGCTAAGCACAGATACGCAGTATTTT	CSARDPGQLSTDTQYF	NA	NA	TRBV20-1	TRBJ2-3
TGTGCCAGCTCCGGAGCTTTCTTT	CASSGAFF	NA	few	TRBV2	TRBJ1-1